A single sample gave rise to the 30 T cell receptor beta chains below, sequenced in a study of molecular identifiers for immune sequencing clone quantification. Each CDR3 protein is one row after TCRdb ran MiXCR on the PCR reads. The data show more than 250,000 distinct CDR3 sequences, about 22% seen once. Sequenced input: naive CD8+ T cells from blood, with Jurkat cell RNA spiked in. The subset was: FACS-sorted CD8+CD4-CCR7+CD45RA+ naive T cells. Receptors originate from a human donor in good health. Some libraries in this study had Jurkat cell RNA spiked in.

The sample holds many counts of this clonotype. This sequence joins TRBV24-1 and TRBJ1-5; D unclear. CDR3 size: 12 residues. V lost 4 bases and J 4 bases, leaving 4 bases between the germline ends. From germline, CDR1 is KGHDR and CDR2 SFDVKD. The CDR3 DNA follows: TGTGCCACCAGTGACCTAAATCAGCCCCAGCATTTT. It translates to CATSDLNQPQHF.

V usage is TRBV4-1 and J usage is TRBJ2-3, with 14 positions matching TRBD2. The J segment lost 6 bases and the V segment lost 4 bases, leaving 6 bases of the junction unmatched. CDR1 is MGHRA and CDR2 is YSYEKL in the germline V gene. The CDR3 runs to 16 residues. CDR3 in amino acids: CASSRGTSGSQDTQYF. The CDR3 coding sequence is TGCGCCAGCAGCCGGGGGACTAGCGGGAGTCAGGATACGCAGTATTTT.

At least ten counts were recorded for this clonotype. V usage is TRBV5-5 and J usage is TRBJ2-7, with D unclear. CDR3 length equals 15 residues. Trimming pared 2 bases from V and 2 bases from J, leaving 14 bases between. CDR1 is SGHKS and CDR2 is YYEKEE in the germline V gene (reference sequence). CDR3 region: CASSFPVPPTYEQYF. CDR3 coding DNA: TGTGCCAGCAGCTTCCCGGTGCCCCCAACCTACGAGCAGTACTTC.

This clonotype was observed a few times. V is TRBV13 and J is TRBJ1-2, with TRBD1 matching over 10 bases. The germline V gene has CDR1 PRHDT and CDR2 FYEKMQ (reference sequence). The V and J ends lost 4 bases and 4 bases, in that order; junction bases with no gene match: 15. There are 18 residues in the CDR3. The CDR3 loop reads CASSSFTGQGIGVYGYTF. The DNA of the CDR3 is TGTGCCAGCAGCTCGTTCACGGGACAGGGGATCGGGGTCTATGGCTACACCTTC.

This clonotype has a handful of counts. The V call is TRBV6-2 or TRBV6-3, the J call TRBJ2-7; 13 bases match TRBD2. Germline-derived CDR1 and CDR2 are MNHEY and SVGEGT. Trimming at V came to 2 bases and at J to 1 base, leaving 5 bases not matched to a gene. The CDR3 sequence is 17 residues long. For the CDR3, the DNA is TGTGCCAGCAGTTACCGGACTAGCGGGGGAGCGTCCTACGAGCAGTACTTC. It specifies CASSYRTSGGASYEQYF.

The sample holds many counts of this clonotype. The rearrangement joins TRBV20-1 to TRBJ2-2; D not resolved. Trimming stripped 1 base from V and 3 bases from J, with 6 bases between. The length of the CDR3 is 13 residues. Germline V gives CDR1 DFQATT, CDR2 SNEGSKA (reference sequence). The CDR3 protein is CSARALDTGELFF. CDR3 sequence (DNA): TGCAGTGCTAGAGCCTTGGACACCGGGGAGCTGTTTTTT.

This clonotype was recorded many times. J is TRBJ1-5 and V is TRBV20-1; 11 positions agree with TRBD1. CDR3 length: 15 residues. Germline V gene lookup returns CDR1 DFQATT and CDR2 SNEGSKA (reference sequence). With V trimmed by 3 bases and J by 7 bases, 8 bases remained unmatched. Written as DNA, the CDR3 is TGCAGTGCTAGTCTCGGGACAGGGGGAAACCAGCCCCAGCATTTT. This translates into CSASLGTGGNQPQHF.

This clonotype was detected a few times. V usage is TRBV27 and J usage is TRBJ1-1, with D perhaps TRBD1 (6 bases). This CDR3 spans 14 amino acids. The V end lost 4 bases, the J end lost 8 bases, and 17 bases lay between the germline ends. Germline assignment: CDR1 MNHEY and CDR2 SMNVEV (reference sequence). CDR3 sequence reads: CASSSWGAGVEAFF. As DNA, the CDR3 is TGTGCCAGCAGTTCCTGGGGGGCGGGGGTGGAAGCTTTCTTT.

This clonotype was picked up many times. The V call is TRBV7-9, the J call TRBJ2-7; TRBD2 matches at 11 bases. Germline V gene data show CDR1 as SEHNR and CDR2 as FQNEAQ (reference sequence). The CDR3 covers 19 residues. V dropped 4 bases and J dropped 2; count of bases not matched to a gene: 16. The DNA for the CDR3 is TGTGCCAGCAGCTACTCACCGGGACTAGCGGCGGATATCACCTACGAGCAGTACTTC. Translating it yields CASSYSPGLAADITYEQYF.

This clonotype was counted many times. This chain uses TRBV20-1 with TRBJ2-7; TRBD2 agrees at 13 bases. With 0 bases clipped from V and 3 bases from J, the junction kept 2 bases outside the gene matches. The CDR3 runs to 15 residues. Germline V CDR1 and CDR2: DFQATT, SNEGSKA (reference sequence). For the CDR3, the DNA is TGCAGTGCTAGAGATGGGACTAGCGGGAACTACGAGCAGTACTTC. This encodes CSARDGTSGNYEQYF.

This clonotype turned up a few times. The V and J genes are TRBV20-1 and TRBJ2-7; 10 nucleotides agree with TRBD1. The CDR3 covers 18 residues. CDR1 is DFQATT and CDR2 is SNEGSKA in the germline V gene (reference sequence). Trimming removed 2 bases from V and 4 bases from J; junction bases left unmatched: 17. For the CDR3, the DNA is TGCAGTGCTAGACCCCCCCGGTCGGGACAGGGGAGGAGATACGAGCAGTACTTC. Translated: CSARPPRSGQGRRYEQYF.

This clonotype was seen many times. The chain employs TRBV30 and TRBJ2-1; 8 nucleotides align to TRBD2. Germline V lookup: CDR1 GTSNPN, CDR2 SVGIG (reference sequence). This CDR3 spans 14 amino acids. V lost 3 bases to trimming and J lost 8 bases; unmatched junction nucleotides: 9. CDR3 amino acids: CAWSGTRVSDEQFF. The CDR3 region has the DNA TGTGCCTGGAGCGGGACTAGGGTTTCCGATGAGCAGTTCTTC.

The V and J genes are TRBV10-3 and TRBJ1-2; D is perhaps TRBD1 (6 bases). Per germline, CDR1 ENHRY and CDR2 SYGVKD. This CDR3 has 16 amino acids. Trimming took off 4 bases at V and 6 bases at J, with 21 bases between the two ends. The CDR3: CAISVQGQAGSDGYTF. In DNA, the CDR3 is TGTGCCATCAGTGTACAGGGACAAGCCGGAAGCGATGGCTACACCTTC.

This clonotype was counted at least ten times. J is TRBJ1-1 and V is TRBV6-2 or TRBV6-3, with TRBD1 matching 9 bases. The trim removed 2 bases at V and 5 bases at J, leaving 6 bases unmatched. Per the germline V gene, CDR1 is MNHEY and CDR2 is SVGEGT. The CDR3 loop spans 15 amino acids. The CDR3 sequence: CASSYHWTGETEAFF. The CDR3 nucleotides are TGTGCCAGCAGTTACCATTGGACAGGGGAGACTGAAGCTTTCTTT.

The V call is TRBV5-1, the J call TRBJ2-7, with TRBD1 as a possible D gene (5 bases). CDR1 and CDR2 from the germline V gene are SGHRS and YFSETQ. This CDR3 comprises 14 residues. The ends were cut back, 0 bases at V and 6 bases at J, with 13 bases in the middle. CDR3 nucleotides: TGCGCCAGCAGCTTGGTGTGGGGCCTTGTCGAGCAGTACTTC. Its translation: CASSLVWGLVEQYF. The full variable domain, rest sourced from reference TRBV5-1 and TRBJ2-7, is KAGVTQTPRYLIKTRGQQVTLSCSPISGHRSVSWYQQTPGQGLQFLFEYFSETQRNKGNFPGRFSGRQFSNSRSEMNVSTLELGDSALYLCASSLVWGLVEQYFGPGTRLTVT.

This clonotype was picked up many times. This chain uses TRBV7-9 with TRBJ2-7, with 9 bases fitting TRBD1. The V gene's germline CDR1 is SEHNR and CDR2 FQNEAQ (reference sequence). CDR3 length equals 20 residues. The V and J ends lost 5 bases and 4 bases, in that order; junction bases with no gene match: 24. The CDR3 region is CASSRTTGTGRNGGYYEQYF. The DNA of the CDR3 is TGTGCCAGCAGCCGAACCACCGGGACAGGGAGGAACGGGGGTTATTACGAGCAGTACTTC.

In this sample, this clonotype turned up many times. The chain is built from TRBV7-9 and TRBJ2-7, with 9 bases identical to TRBD2. The germline V gene encodes CDR1 SEHNR and CDR2 FQNEAQ (reference sequence). V trimming: 3 bases; J trimming: 4 bases; junction bases outside the gene matches: 13. The CDR3 extends over 17 amino acids. This chain's CDR3 is CASSFNPSGTPGYEQYF. The DNA for the CDR3 is TGTGCCAGCAGCTTTAATCCTAGCGGGACCCCTGGGTACGAGCAGTACTTC.

Turning to this clonotype: A much larger clone lies a single base off, so this may be a read error. V and J are TRBV20-1 and TRBJ2-3; D possibly uses TRBD1 or TRBD2 (5 bases each). The V gene lost 3 bases and the J gene lost 8 bases, with 9 bases spanning the gap. The CDR3 is 11 residues long. CDR1 is DFQATT and CDR2 is SNEGSKA in the germline V gene (reference sequence). CDR3 protein: CSASGALTQYF. CDR3 coding DNA: TGCAGTGCTAGCGGGGCACTTACGCAGTATTTT.

A word on this clonotype: This CDR3 is missing its conserved last phenylalanine or tryptophan, likely due to a read error. The chain recombines TRBV27 with TRBJ1-1; weak D call: TRBD1 (6 bases). The V end was cut by 5 bases, the J end by 3 bases, with 16 bases between. Germline CDR1 MNHEY, CDR2 SMNVEV (reference sequence). There are 15 residues in the CDR3. CDR3 amino acids: CASSPGGTWDTEAFL. The CDR3 nucleotides are TGTGCCAGCAGTCCGGGGGGCACCTGGGACACTGAAGCTTTCCTT.

This clonotype has a count of ten or more. The chain joins TRBV12-3 or TRBV12-4 to TRBJ2-3; the match to TRBD1 covers 10 bases. The CDR3 is 18 residues long. With 6 bases clipped from V and 2 bases from J, the junction kept 14 bases outside the gene matches. DNA for the CDR3: TGTGCCAGCAGCTTCCCAGGGACAGGGGCACGGGACACAGATACGCAGTATTTT. Translated: CASSFPGTGARDTDTQYF.

On this clonotype: It may be a read error: a sequence one base away is much more abundant. Lacking the conserved final phenylalanine or tryptophan, this CDR3 likely reflects a read error. The V call is TRBV6-5, the J call TRBJ2-3, with 13 nucleotides matching TRBD2. Per the germline V gene, CDR1 is MNHEY and CDR2 is SVGAGI. With 7 bases clipped from V and 6 bases from J, the junction kept 7 bases outside the gene matches. The CDR3 has 15 amino acids. The CDR3 DNA sequence: TGTGCCAGCACCGACGGGACTAGCGGGATGGATACGCAGTATTCT. This sequence encodes CASTDGTSGMDTQYS.

This clonotype occurred many times. The chain employs TRBV30 and TRBJ1-1, with D unresolved. Germline V gene lookup returns CDR1 GTSNPN and CDR2 SVGIG (reference sequence). V was cut by 6 bases and J by 1 base, with 6 bases left in between. CDR3 length: 11 residues. DNA for the CDR3: TGTGCCTGTACACCGAACACTGAAGCTTTCTTT. This translates into CACTPNTEAFF.

The rearrangement joins TRBV11-2 to TRBJ2-3, with 12 positions matching TRBD1. V lost 0 bases, J lost 4 bases, and 2 bases stayed unmatched. Germline V gene data show CDR1 as SGHAT and CDR2 as FQNNGV. The CDR3 length is 16 residues. Here the CDR3 reads CASSLEGTGGADTQYF. The CDR3 DNA reads TGTGCCAGCAGCTTAGAAGGGACAGGGGGCGCAGATACGCAGTATTTT.

This clonotype was seen more than once but under ten times. This could be a read error, since a much larger clone is one nucleotide away. The CDR3 does not end in the conserved phenylalanine or tryptophan, so this is likely a read error. The chain employs TRBV9 and TRBJ1-6; D uncertain. Trimming stripped 0 bases from V and 6 bases from J, with 10 bases between. This CDR3 comprises 15 residues. Germline V gene lookup returns CDR1 SGDLS and CDR2 YYNGEE. CDR3 region: CASSVAVSSNSPLHC. The CDR3 DNA follows: TGTGCCAGCAGCGTAGCGGTGAGCTCTAATTCACCCCTCCACTGT.

This clonotype was picked up many times. The chain recombines TRBV4-1 with TRBJ1-2; D gene uncertain. The CDR3 runs to 15 residues. Germline loops: CDR1 MGHRA, CDR2 YSYEKL. Trimming took 1 base from V and 0 from J, leaving 9 bases between them. The CDR3 spells CASSQVVLTNYGYTF. The CDR3 nucleotides are TGCGCCAGCAGCCAAGTCGTTCTCACTAACTATGGCTACACCTTC.

The chain uses TRBV6-5 and TRBJ1-1; 8 bases map to TRBD1. Germline lookup yields CDR1 MNHEY and CDR2 SVGAGI. The V and J ends lost 4 bases and 1 base, in that order; junction bases with no gene match: 5. CDR3 length: 15 amino acids. The CDR3: CASSSRTGSNTEAFF. CDR3 bases: TGTGCCAGCAGTTCGCGGACAGGGTCGAACACTGAAGCTTTCTTT.

As regards this clonotype: With a much larger clone just one base away, this may be a read error. This chain links TRBV7-9 with TRBJ2-5, with TRBD2 matching 7 bases. This CDR3 is 12 amino acids long. The V and J ends lost 8 bases and 7 bases, in that order; junction bases with no gene match: 7. Germline V gene lookup returns CDR1 SEHNR and CDR2 FQNEAQ (reference sequence). CDR3: CASGIWEGTQYF. The DNA of the CDR3 is TGTGCCAGCGGTATCTGGGAGGGGACCCAGTACTTC.

This clonotype was recorded many times. This chain connects TRBV12-3 or TRBV12-4 to TRBJ2-1; the D is unclear. The CDR3 loop spans 15 amino acids. The ends were cut back, 1 base at V and 9 bases at J, with 16 bases in the middle. The CDR3 is CASSLVGLPLVEQFF. CDR3 bases: TGTGCCAGCAGTTTAGTGGGTTTACCCCTCGTTGAGCAGTTCTTC.

This clonotype was seen many times. This chain links TRBV7-9 with TRBJ1-1, with D uncertain. The CDR3 loop spans 14 amino acids. The germline gives CDR1 SEHNR, CDR2 FQNEAQ (reference sequence). V was pared by 1 base and J by 4 bases, with 10 bases between. CDR3 DNA: TGTGCCAGCAGCTTAGGGACCTTGGGCACTGAAGCTTTCTTT. Translated, it gives CASSLGTLGTEAFF.

Comment on this clonotype: This may come from a read error, since a much larger clone is one base off. J is TRBJ2-3 and V is TRBV11-2; TRBD2 aligns across 10 bases. Germline values: CDR1 SGHAT, CDR2 FQNNGV. The CDR3 covers 15 residues. As DNA, the CDR3 is TGTGCCAGCAGCTTAGGAGCGGGGGGGGCAGATACGCAGTGTTTT. Translating it yields CASSLGAGGADTQCF. Together with reference TRBV11-2 and TRBJ2-3, the CDR3 gives the full variable domain: EAGVAQSPRYKIIEKRQSVAFWCNPISGHATLYWYQQILGQGPKLLIQFQNNGVVDDSQLPKDRFSAERLKGVDSTLKIQPAKLEDSAVYLCASSLGAGGADTQCFGPGTRLTVL.